This record looks at one T cell receptor beta chain sequence and its context. V shed 0 bases and J shed 4 bases, with 10 bases lying between them. The germline CDR1 and CDR2 sequences are MGHDK and SYGVNS. The CDR3 is 14 amino acids. In the original processing: Estimates of nucleated cell counts were drawn from the amplification of reference gene primers. Profiling relied on immunoSEQ multiplex PCR, and the TCRdb table lists in-frame clones only, not all of them. D and trimming were read from the DNA, whereas the V and J calls and clone size are those reported in that table. Here the sample spans some 100,000 clones, over 80% being singletons. The source of the sample is a study of blood T cell repertoires in COVID-19. On the study more broadly: Both acute and convalescent COVID-19 samples were obtained from the United States, Italy and Spain. Sources were T cells, B-cell-depleted T cells, or PBMCs; the material itself was cDNA or gDNA.

Source material: peripheral blood. The rearrangement uses TRBV25-1 and TRBJ2-7, with D possibly TRBD1 on 6 matching bases. The origin of this receptor is a man over 45 with active COVID-19. CDR3 loop: CASSEYGTPYEQYF. CDR3 DNA: TGTGCCAGCAGTGAATACGGGACACCTTACGAGCAGTACTTC.